This entry lists 23 T cell receptor beta chains sequenced from one sample in a study of cytomegalovirus exposure and HLA in healthy donors. Primers for the PCR totalled 60 Vbeta and 13 Jbeta. Clones were read by immunoSEQ multiplex PCR, and TCRdb kept only the in-frame ones, dropping some. This sample's table has around 140,000 clones. What was sequenced was PBMCs. The receptors stem from a middle-aged woman in good health and CMV-seronegative.

This chain uses TRBV19 with TRBJ1-1, with 7 bases that match TRBD1. The CDR3 contains 14 residues. The ends lost 6 bases at V and 2 bases at J; junction bases unmatched: 6. Germline V gene data show CDR1 as LNHDA and CDR2 as SQIVND (reference sequence). The CDR3 DNA follows: TGTGCCAGTAGGAGAGGGGGCATCAACACTGAAGCTTTCTTT. This translates into CASRRGGINTEAFF.

The gene calls are TRBV25-1 and TRBJ2-7; D might be TRBD2 (6 bases). Germline loops: CDR1 MGHDK, CDR2 SYGVNS. Trimming pared 1 base from V and 2 bases from J, leaving 15 bases between. The CDR3 extends over 16 amino acids. In DNA, the CDR3 is TGTGCCAGCAGTGAATGGGCAGCAGGAGGGGCCTACGAGCAGTACTTC. Translated, it gives CASSEWAAGGAYEQYF.

The J gene is TRBJ1-5, the V gene TRBV6-5; 9 bases fit TRBD1. The V segment lost 0 bases and the J segment 4 bases; nucleotides outside the gene matches: 4. Germline V CDR1 and CDR2: MNHEY, SVGAGI. This CDR3 has 16 residues. The CDR3 sequence is CASSYSKGQGNQPQHF. The CDR3 nucleotides are TGTGCCAGCAGTTACTCTAAGGGACAGGGTAATCAGCCCCAGCATTTT.

The chain links TRBV5-1 to TRBJ1-2; 8 nucleotides agree with TRBD1. The germline CDR1 and CDR2 sequences are SGHRS and YFSETQ. The CDR3 is made up of 14 amino acids. V shed 5 bases and J 0 bases; nucleotides not matched to a gene: 3. CDR3 protein: CASRTGDANYGYTF. CDR3 bases: TGCGCCAGCAGGACAGGGGATGCTAACTATGGCTACACCTTC. The complete variable domain, with remaining parts taken from reference TRBV5-1 and TRBJ1-2, reads KAGVTQTPRYLIKTRGQQVTLSCSPISGHRSVSWYQQTPGQGLQFLFEYFSETQRNKGNFPGRFSGRQFSNSRSEMNVSTLELGDSALYLCASRTGDANYGYTFGSGTRLTVV.

The DNA of the CDR3 is TGTGCCAGCAGAGAAGGATCCGCGGTAAATCAGCCCCAGCATTTT. Its translation is CASREGSAVNQPQHF. This chain uses TRBV28 with TRBJ1-5; D unresolved. Germline V gene lookup returns CDR1 MDHEN and CDR2 SYDVKM. CDR3 length: 15 amino acids. Trimming left V 6 bases short and J 4 bases short, with 16 bases between.

The chain combines TRBV2 with TRBJ1-4; the D is unclear. Germline V gives CDR1 SNHLY, CDR2 FYNNEI. Trimming pared 6 bases from V and 6 bases from J, leaving 14 bases between. This CDR3 is built from 14 residues. In DNA form, the CDR3 reads TGTGCCAGCAGACGCAGGCCCTGGGATGAAAAACTGTTTTTT. Translation gives CASRRRPWDEKLFF.

As regards this clone: Relative to the germline gene, one junction end is altered; a read error may explain this. The V gene is TRBV14, the J gene TRBJ2-5, with 7 bases lining up with TRBD1. CDR1 and CDR2 (germline): SGHDN, FVKESK. The CDR3 runs 14 residues. The CDR3 coding sequence is TGTGCCAGCAGCTCACAGGGGCTACAAGAGGCCCAGTACTTC. Its translation is CASSSQGLQEAQYF.

The rearrangement links TRBV19 to TRBJ1-1; unclear D gene. CDR1 is LNHDA, CDR2 SQIVND, per germline (reference sequence). Between the trimmed V and J ends, which lost 2 bases and 5 bases, there was a span of 18 bases. The length of the CDR3 is 16 residues. CDR3 sequence: CASSIRPQVPGTEAFF. CDR3 bases: TGTGCCAGTAGTATAAGGCCCCAGGTGCCTGGAACTGAAGCTTTCTTT.

The CDR3 nucleotides are TGTGCCAGCAGTTCGGACAGGGTCATTAACTATGGCTACACCTTC. It translates to CASSSDRVINYGYTF. The chain employs TRBV28 and TRBJ1-2; 8 positions match TRBD1. Germline V gene data show CDR1 as MDHEN and CDR2 as SYDVKM. The length of the CDR3 is 15 residues. V was clipped by 4 bases and J by 1 base; unmatched bases: 5.

V is TRBV6-5 and J is TRBJ1-2; D is undetermined. Germline V gene sequence: CDR1 MNHEY, CDR2 SVGAGI. Trimming pared 5 bases from V and 4 bases from J, leaving 11 bases between. CDR3 length: 13 amino acids. CDR3 region: CASSGSGPYGYTF. As DNA, the CDR3 is TGTGCCAGCAGTGGGAGTGGTCCCTATGGCTACACCTTC.

V and J are TRBV14 and TRBJ1-1; D not resolved. V lost 3 bases and J lost 6, with 17 bases in between. This CDR3 has 15 residues. Germline lookup yields CDR1 SGHDN and CDR2 FVKESK. This CDR3 reads CASSQLVTGSAEAFF. In nucleotides, the CDR3 is TGTGCCAGCAGCCAGCTCGTAACCGGGTCCGCTGAAGCTTTCTTT.

The chain links TRBV6-4 to TRBJ2-3; tentative D call: TRBD1 (6 bases). The CDR3 consists of 15 residues. V was shortened by 5 bases and J by 3 bases, with 15 bases between the two germline ends. Germline CDR1 reads MRHNA; CDR2 reads SNTAGT. DNA for the CDR3: TGTGCCAGCAGTCCCCAGTCCACAGGGACAGATACGCAGTATTTT. Amino acids: CASSPQSTGTDTQYF.

The V and J genes are TRBV11-2 and TRBJ2-5; 10 bases align to TRBD1. The J call is doubtful: the DNA matches TRBJ2-7 better. The CDR3 has 16 amino acids. Looked up from germline, CDR1 is SGHAT and CDR2 is FQNNGV. CDR3 loop: CASSLPYSGQGNEQYF. For the CDR3, the DNA is TGTGCCAGCAGCTTACCCTATTCGGGACAGGGGAACGAGCAGTACTTC.

The J gene is TRBJ1-2, the V gene TRBV5-1; 8 nucleotides align to TRBD1. Unmatched junction bases numbered 9, after V lost 3 bases and J lost 11 bases. The CDR3 is 13 amino acids. The germline gives CDR1 SGHRS, CDR2 YFSETQ. CDR3 amino acids: CASSSSDRGLYTF. The CDR3 bases are TGCGCCAGCAGCTCCAGCGACAGGGGTCTTTACACCTTC.

The V call is TRBV12-2, the J call TRBJ1-2; TRBD1 reflects the table's D call only, with no check against the DNA. TRBV12-2 is deemed a pseudogene. This CDR3 spans 15 amino acids. The CDR3 DNA reads TGTGCAAGTCGCTTACCTGATTCAGTGGTCTATGGCTACACCTTC. This codes for CASRLPDSVVYGYTF.

The chain recombines TRBV14 with TRBJ1-5, with D uncertain. The CDR3 runs 12 residues. V was clipped by 0 bases and J by 8 bases, with 5 bases between them. Germline assignment: CDR1 SGHDN and CDR2 FVKESK. CDR3 coding DNA: TGTGCCAGCAGCCAAGATTCGGAGCCCCAGCATTTT. Translating gives CASSQDSEPQHF. The entire variable domain, with the rest obtained from reference TRBV14 and TRBJ1-5, is as follows: EAGVTQFPSHSVIEKGQTVTLRCDPISGHDNLYWYRRVMGKEIKFLLHFVKESKQDESGMPNNRFLAERTGGTYSTLKVQPAELEDSGVYFCASSQDSEPQHFGDGTRLSIL.

The chain links TRBV5-6 to TRBJ1-2; 9 bases line up with TRBD1. V lost 1 base to trimming and J lost 6 bases; unmatched junction nucleotides: 4. Germline loops: CDR1 SGHDT, CDR2 YYEEEE. CDR3 length: 14 residues. CDR3 DNA: TGTGCCAGCAGCTTGACAGGGACAGGGAATGGCTACACCTTC. It yields the protein CASSLTGTGNGYTF.

The chain is built from TRBV7-2 and TRBJ2-7; 9 bases map to TRBD1. CDR1 and CDR2 (germline): SGHTA, FQGNSA. J lost 2 bases, V lost 4 bases, and 6 bases had no gene match. CDR3 length: 15 residues. The CDR3 sequence is CASSYGTGPAYEQYF. The CDR3 bases are TGTGCCAGCAGCTACGGGACAGGGCCGGCCTACGAGCAGTACTTC. The full variable domain, in which reference TRBV7-2 and TRBJ2-7 provide the parts outside the CDR3, is GAGVSQSPSNKVTEKGKDVELRCDPISGHTALYWYRQSLGQGLEFLIYFQGNSAPDKSGLPSDRFSAERTGGSVSTLTIQRTQQEDSAVYLCASSYGTGPAYEQYFGPGTRLTVT.

This chain uses TRBV6-1 with TRBJ1-3, with a possible D match to TRBD1 (6 bases). Trimming removed 0 bases from V and 4 bases from J, with 13 bases in between. This CDR3 has 16 amino acids. CDR1 and CDR2 (germline): MNHNS, SASEGT. As DNA, the CDR3 is TGTGCCAGCAGTGAAGCGTGGGGACATGACGGAAACACCATATATTTT. Protein product: CASSEAWGHDGNTIYF.

The chain has TRBV29-1 and TRBJ2-1; D is ambiguous. The germline V and J ends were trimmed by 2 bases and 13 bases, with 18 bases remaining between them. There are 13 residues in the CDR3. Germline-derived CDR1 and CDR2 are SQVTM and ANQGSEA. DNA of the CDR3: TGCAGCGTTGAAAACCCAGGCCAAACTGGACAGTTCTTC. Protein product: CSVENPGQTGQFF.

V and J are TRBV9 and TRBJ1-2; 7 bases line up with TRBD1. CDR1 and CDR2 (germline): SGDLS, YYNGEE. The CDR3 spans 14 residues. V lost 0 bases, J lost 4 bases, and 3 bases stayed unmatched. CDR3 residues: CASSVVDRAYGYTF. The CDR3, as DNA: TGTGCCAGCAGCGTAGTTGACAGGGCCTATGGCTACACCTTC.

The chain carries TRBV5-1 and TRBJ1-6; no definite D call. CDR1 and CDR2 from the germline V gene are SGHRS and YFSETQ. There are 14 residues in the CDR3. V was trimmed by 4 bases and J by 7 bases, leaving 12 bases between them. The chain's CDR3 is CASSRGVANSPLHF. The DNA of the CDR3 is TGCGCCAGCAGCCGGGGAGTAGCGAATTCACCCCTCCACTTT.

V gene TRBV5-8 combines with J gene TRBJ1-1; possibly TRBD1 for D (5 bases). The germline V gene has CDR1 SGHTS and CDR2 YDEGEE. This CDR3 has 15 residues. V was trimmed by 0 bases and J by 0 bases, leaving 9 bases between them. The CDR3 DNA is TGTGCCAGCAGCTTGGCGGGGGTTCTGAACACTGAAGCTTTCTTT. Amino acid sequence: CASSLAGVLNTEAFF.